A single sample gave rise to the 26 T cell receptor beta chains below, sequenced in a study of CD8+ T cells in alopecia areata. Once RNA had been extracted, it was reverse transcribed into cDNA to act as the sequencing template. Some clones are missing from TCRdb's copy, which holds only in-frame ones; the method was immunoSEQ multiplex PCR. Seen here are 85,000 to 110,000 clones, around 59% observed once, and the top ten hold about 9%. Sample: CD4+ T cells sorted from blood. All receptors come from a human donor in good health.

The rearrangement uses TRBV6-5 and TRBJ1-1; D not resolved. The CDR3 is made up of 13 amino acids. CDR1 MNHEY and CDR2 SVGAGI come from the germline V gene. V was shortened by 9 bases and J by 0 bases, with 11 bases between the two germline ends. In DNA, the CDR3 is TGTGCCAGTCGAATGACGGTGAACACTGAAGCTTTCTTT. Translating it yields CASRMTVNTEAFF.

The gene calls are TRBV29-1 and TRBJ2-1; 7 nucleotides match TRBD2. CDR1 SQVTM and CDR2 ANQGSEA come from the germline V gene. J lost 9 bases, V lost 4 bases, and 9 bases had no gene match. The length of the CDR3 is 13 residues. The CDR3 is CSVGGGRGIEQFF. The DNA of the CDR3 is TGCAGCGTTGGGGGAGGGAGGGGAATTGAGCAGTTCTTC.

The gene calls are TRBV30 and TRBJ2-1, with D maybe TRBD2 (5 bases). V was trimmed by 0 bases and J by 6 bases, leaving 6 bases between them. Germline-derived CDR1 and CDR2 are GTSNPN and SVGIG (reference sequence). The CDR3 runs to 12 residues. The CDR3 region has the DNA TGTGCCTGGAGTGTGGGGAGCAATGAGCAGTTCTTC. Translation gives CAWSVGSNEQFF.

The chain links TRBV2 to TRBJ1-1; 8 nucleotides agree with TRBD1. V lost 7 bases to trimming and J lost 4 bases; unmatched junction nucleotides: 5. Germline-derived CDR1 and CDR2 are SNHLY and FYNNEI. The CDR3 has 13 amino acids. The CDR3, as DNA: TGTGCCAGCACCGGACAGGGCGGCACTGAAGCTTTCTTT. It encodes CASTGQGGTEAFF.

The chain joins TRBV5-6 to TRBJ2-1; TRBD2 matches at 10 bases. The CDR3 contains 15 residues. J lost 4 bases, V lost 4 bases, and 5 bases had no gene match. Germline V lookup: CDR1 SGHDT, CDR2 YYEEEE. In DNA form, the CDR3 reads TGTGCCAGCAGCGTTAGCGGGGGGCGATACAATGAGCAGTTCTTC. Amino acids: CASSVSGGRYNEQFF.

The J gene is TRBJ2-4, the V gene TRBV6-5; D is uncertain. The CDR3 contains 14 residues. CDR1 and CDR2 from the germline V gene are MNHEY and SVGAGI. Trimming shortened V by 5 bases and J by 8 bases, and 16 bases separated the two germline ends. CDR3 protein: CASSDTRQRDIQYF. CDR3 DNA: TGTGCCAGCAGTGATACCAGGCAAAGGGACATTCAGTACTTC.

The rearrangement uses TRBV6-5 and TRBJ2-1; D is undetermined. Trimming left V 0 bases short and J 0 bases short, with 9 bases between. Germline V CDR1 and CDR2: MNHEY, SVGAGI. The CDR3 runs to 16 residues. The CDR3 sequence is CASSYSARSSYNEQFF. In DNA form, the CDR3 reads TGTGCCAGCAGTTACTCGGCCAGGAGCTCCTACAATGAGCAGTTCTTC.

The V call is TRBV11-1, the J call TRBJ2-1, with 11 bases lining up with TRBD2. Trimming took 6 bases from V and 0 from J; bases not matched to a gene: 13. The CDR3 is made up of 19 amino acids. Germline assignment: CDR1 SGHAT and CDR2 FQDESV (reference sequence). CDR3 amino acids: CASSLMGLAGGSSYNEQFF. The CDR3 DNA sequence: TGTGCCAGCAGTTTGATGGGTTTAGCGGGGGGGAGCTCCTACAATGAGCAGTTCTTC. The complete variable domain, with remaining parts taken from reference TRBV11-1 and TRBJ2-1, reads EAEVAQSPRYKITEKSQAVAFWCDPISGHATLYWYRQILGQGPELLVQFQDESVVDDSQLPKDRFSAERLKGVDSTLKIQPAELGDSAMYLCASSLMGLAGGSSYNEQFFGPGTRLTVL.

This clone was seen a handful of times. The chain carries TRBV4-2 and TRBJ2-1, with D maybe TRBD2 (6 bases). Germline values: CDR1 LGHNA, CDR2 YNFKEQ. Trimming took off 0 bases at V and 2 bases at J, with 17 bases between the two ends. The CDR3 is 18 residues long. CDR3 DNA sequence: TGTGCCAGCAGCCAAGATTGGGGGAGGCAGCTAACCTACAATGAGCAGTTCTTC. This sequence encodes CASSQDWGRQLTYNEQFF.

This clone was seen a handful of times. This sequence joins TRBV28 and TRBJ2-6; the D is unclear. This CDR3 comprises 14 residues. Germline V lookup: CDR1 MDHEN, CDR2 SYDVKM. The V end was cut by 6 bases, the J end by 0 bases, with 6 bases between. The CDR3 here is CASRASSGANVLTF. In nucleotides, the CDR3 is TGTGCCAGCAGGGCCAGCTCTGGGGCCAACGTCCTGACTTTC.

The chain has TRBV25-1 and TRBJ2-5; TRBD1 matches at 10 bases. The J segment lost 2 bases and the V segment lost 1 base, leaving 7 bases of the junction unmatched. Germline V gives CDR1 MGHDK, CDR2 SYGVNS. The CDR3 is 17 amino acids. The CDR3 nucleotides are TGTGCCAGCAGTGAATCCCGGACAGGGGGAAGGCAAGAGACCCAGTACTTC. Translating it yields CASSESRTGGRQETQYF. Based on the CDR3 plus reference TRBV25-1 and TRBJ2-5, the full variable domain is EADIYQTPRYLVIGTGKKITLECSQTMGHDKMYWYQQDPGMELHLIHYSYGVNSTEKGDLSSESTVSRIRTEHFPLTLESARPSHTSQYLCASSESRTGGRQETQYFGPGTRLLVL.

V and J are TRBV5-1 and TRBJ2-6, with D possibly TRBD1 on 6 matching bases. The CDR3 runs 16 residues. The germline V and J ends were trimmed by 4 bases and 1 base, with 12 bases remaining between them. Looked up from germline, CDR1 is SGHRS and CDR2 is YFSETQ. CDR3 DNA sequence: TGCGCCAGCAGCCCGGGCGACAGGTCTGGGGCCAACGTCCTGACTTTC. Protein sequence: CASSPGDRSGANVLTF.

The V and J genes are TRBV5-1 and TRBJ1-1; perhaps TRBD1 as D (6 bases). Germline CDR1 reads SGHRS; CDR2 reads YFSETQ. The length of the CDR3 is 15 residues. Between the trimmed V and J ends, which lost 0 bases and 7 bases, there was a span of 16 bases. The CDR3 sequence is CASSLEVRGVNEAFF. The DNA of the CDR3 is TGCGCCAGCAGCTTGGAAGTCAGGGGAGTGAATGAAGCTTTCTTT.

This chain joins TRBV5-1 and TRBJ1-2; no clear D. The V gene's germline CDR1 is SGHRS and CDR2 YFSETQ. The CDR3 is 12 residues long. Trimming removed 0 bases at V and 6 bases at J, with 6 bases between. CDR3 residues: CASSLETDGYTF. DNA of the CDR3: TGCGCCAGCAGCTTGGAAACGGATGGCTACACCTTC.

This clone has a handful of counts. The rearrangement links TRBV29-1 to TRBJ2-2, with D possibly being TRBD1 (7 bases). The CDR3 spans 14 residues. V gave up 7 bases and J gave up 1 base, with 13 bases separating them. Looked up from germline, CDR1 is SQVTM and CDR2 is ANQGSEA. This CDR3 is CSARRGENTGELFF. The CDR3 DNA reads as TGCAGCGCTCGCAGGGGGGAGAACACCGGGGAGCTGTTTTTT.

In this sample, this clone turned up a few times. J is TRBJ2-5 and V is TRBV29-1; D is ambiguous. Per the germline V gene, CDR1 is SQVTM and CDR2 is ANQGSEA. The CDR3 runs to 10 residues. V lost 2 bases, J lost 3 bases, and 1 base lay in between. CDR3 region: CSVEKETQYF. CDR3 DNA: TGCAGCGTTGAAAAAGAGACCCAGTACTTC. The full variable domain, completed using reference TRBV29-1 and TRBJ2-5, is SAVISQKPSRDICQRGTSLTIQCQVDSQVTMMFWYRQQPGQSLTLIATANQGSEATYESGFVIDKFPISRPNLTFSTLTVSNMSPEDSSIYLCSVEKETQYFGPGTRLLVL.

This clone has a handful of counts. This chain connects TRBV5-1 to TRBJ1-5; D gene ambiguous. Trimming removed 4 bases from V and 11 bases from J, with 13 bases in between. The CDR3 extends over 12 amino acids. Germline loops: CDR1 SGHRS, CDR2 YFSETQ. The CDR3: CASSTNGETQHF. CDR3 nucleotide sequence: TGCGCCAGCAGCACCAACGGTGAGACCCAGCATTTT.

This clone occurred a few times. The genes are TRBV7-9 and TRBJ1-2; possibly TRBD1 for D (6 bases). Germline CDR1 and CDR2: SEHNR and FQNEAQ (reference sequence). This CDR3 has 14 amino acids. Between the trimmed V and J ends, which lost 5 bases and 3 bases, there was a span of 13 bases. Written as DNA, the CDR3 is TGTGCCAGCAGCCGAGACGGGGGCGACTATGGCTACACCTTC. Its protein is CASSRDGGDYGYTF.

V gene TRBV6-5 combines with J gene TRBJ2-7, with 10 bases fitting TRBD2. Trimming cost V 8 bases and J 2 bases; bases outside gene matches: 9. Germline CDR1 and CDR2: MNHEY and SVGAGI. The CDR3 is made up of 15 amino acids. The CDR3 DNA sequence: TGTGCCAGCCGGGTAGCGGGGGGACCCACCTACGAGCAGTACTTC. It codes for CASRVAGGPTYEQYF.

This sequence joins TRBV30 and TRBJ2-3; D is perhaps TRBD1 (5 bases). Germline CDR1 is GTSNPN and CDR2 is SVGIG (reference sequence). CDR3 size: 16 residues. Trimming shortened V by 0 bases and J by 1 base, and 14 bases separated the two germline ends. The CDR3 DNA follows: TGTGCCTGGAGTGTACGGCAGGGTGGGGGCACAGATACGCAGTATTTT. This translates into CAWSVRQGGGTDTQYF.

A few counts support this clone. The CDR3 nucleotides read TGTGCCAGCAGTGAACACAGAGGATATGGCTACACCTTC. It is translated as CASSEHRGYGYTF. The chain is built from TRBV6-5 and TRBJ1-2; D not certain. Germline values: CDR1 MNHEY, CDR2 SVGAGI. The CDR3 consists of 13 residues. V shed 5 bases and J shed 5 bases, with 12 bases lying between them.

The rearrangement uses TRBV30 and TRBJ1-5; TRBD1 might be the D (6 bases). Germline CDR1 reads GTSNPN; CDR2 reads SVGIG (reference sequence). The CDR3 has 12 amino acids. V gave up 4 bases and J gave up 2 bases, with 6 bases separating them. The CDR3 spells CAWKGGNQPQHF. The CDR3 DNA reads TGTGCCTGGAAGGGGGGCAATCAGCCCCAGCATTTT.

There are a few counts of this clone. The chain uses TRBV25-1 and TRBJ2-7, with D possibly TRBD1 on 7 matching bases. CDR3 length equals 14 residues. V was trimmed by 5 bases and J by 7 bases, leaving 18 bases between them. Germline lookup yields CDR1 MGHDK and CDR2 SYGVNS. The CDR3 region is CASSSHIQGGEQYF. The CDR3 nucleotides are TGTGCCAGCAGTTCTCACATCCAGGGGGGAGAGCAGTACTTC.

The chain recombines TRBV30 with TRBJ1-2, with no clear D. The CDR3 covers 12 residues. Trimming removed 0 bases from V and 5 bases from J, with 7 bases in between. Germline lookup yields CDR1 GTSNPN and CDR2 SVGIG (reference sequence). CDR3 amino acids: CAWSVYSYGYTF. CDR3 nucleotides: TGTGCCTGGAGTGTATATAGTTATGGCTACACCTTC.

The chain links TRBV7-6 to TRBJ2-7; D is possibly TRBD1 (6 bases). Trimming left V 8 bases short and J 2 bases short, with 13 bases between. The CDR3 covers 13 residues. The germline CDR1 and CDR2 sequences are SGHVS and FNYEAQ. The CDR3 region is CASSVAGAYEQYF. The CDR3 coding sequence is TGTGCCAGCTCTGTCGCAGGGGCCTACGAGCAGTACTTC.

This clone was seen only a few times. The rearrangement joins TRBV5-1 to TRBJ2-5; 9 nucleotides line up with TRBD2. V dropped 0 bases and J dropped 4; count of bases not matched to a gene: 1. Germline loops: CDR1 SGHRS, CDR2 YFSETQ. The CDR3 is 14 residues long. CDR3 bases: TGCGCCAGCAGCTTGGCTAGCGGGGCAGAGACCCAGTACTTC. Amino acids: CASSLASGAETQYF.